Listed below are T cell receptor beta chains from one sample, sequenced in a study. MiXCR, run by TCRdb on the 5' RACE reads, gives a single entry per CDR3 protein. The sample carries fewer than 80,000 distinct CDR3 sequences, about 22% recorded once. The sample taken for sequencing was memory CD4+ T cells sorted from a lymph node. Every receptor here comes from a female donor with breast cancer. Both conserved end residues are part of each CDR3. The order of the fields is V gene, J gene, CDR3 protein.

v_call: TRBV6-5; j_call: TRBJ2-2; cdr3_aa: CASSSRVAGELFF
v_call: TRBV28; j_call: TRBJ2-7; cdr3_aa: CASSLSPDRGPFEQYF
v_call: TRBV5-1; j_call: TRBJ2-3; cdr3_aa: CASSLEPYTDTQYF
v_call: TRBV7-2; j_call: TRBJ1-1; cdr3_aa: CASSLGLGGRNTEAFF
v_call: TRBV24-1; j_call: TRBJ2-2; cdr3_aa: CATSDYSTGELFF
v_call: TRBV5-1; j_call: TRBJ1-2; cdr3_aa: CASSRSGGKIIVDHYGYTF
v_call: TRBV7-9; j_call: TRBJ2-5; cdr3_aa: CASSPGLFQGETQYF
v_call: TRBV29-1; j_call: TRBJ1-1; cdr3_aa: CSVQGRLNTEAFF
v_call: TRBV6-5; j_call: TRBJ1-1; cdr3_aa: CASSRPIIGGEAFF
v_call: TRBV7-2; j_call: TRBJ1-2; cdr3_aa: CASSRDSQAYGYTF
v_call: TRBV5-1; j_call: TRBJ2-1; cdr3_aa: CASSLPGGYNEQIF
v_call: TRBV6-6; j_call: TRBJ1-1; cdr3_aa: CASSGHMRDTEAFF
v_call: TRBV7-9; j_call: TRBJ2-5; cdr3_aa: CASSFGGGPGEAQYF
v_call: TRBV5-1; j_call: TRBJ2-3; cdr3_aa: CASSLGQGGTTDTQCF
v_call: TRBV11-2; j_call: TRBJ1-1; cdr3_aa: CASSSQGGGTEAFF
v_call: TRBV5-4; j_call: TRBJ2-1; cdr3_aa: CASSLYTASAAEQFF
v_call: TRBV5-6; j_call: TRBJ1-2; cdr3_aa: CASSLAGVSANYGYTF
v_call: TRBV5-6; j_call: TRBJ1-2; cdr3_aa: CASSPVTGGVDGYTF
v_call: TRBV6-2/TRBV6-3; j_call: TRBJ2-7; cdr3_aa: CASEQPEGTYEQYF
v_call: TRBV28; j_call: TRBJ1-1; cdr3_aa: CASSTTGIAGEAFF
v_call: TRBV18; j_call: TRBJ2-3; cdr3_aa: CASSPNGRADTQYF
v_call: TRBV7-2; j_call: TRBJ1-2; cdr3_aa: CASGPDRPLAGRYGYTF
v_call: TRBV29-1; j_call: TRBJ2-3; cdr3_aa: CSVDGGRGSPDTQYF
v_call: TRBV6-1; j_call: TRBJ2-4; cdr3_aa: CASSPGTAGNIQYF
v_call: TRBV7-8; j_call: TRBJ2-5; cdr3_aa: CASSLGVQGQETQYF
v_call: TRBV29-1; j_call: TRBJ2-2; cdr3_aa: CSASPGQHTGELFF
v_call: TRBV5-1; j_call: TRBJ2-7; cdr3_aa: CASSPGRAIDEQYF
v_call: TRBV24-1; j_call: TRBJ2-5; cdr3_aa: CATSSGGTGETQYF
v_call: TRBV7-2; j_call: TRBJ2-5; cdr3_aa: CAAGAGGTETQYF
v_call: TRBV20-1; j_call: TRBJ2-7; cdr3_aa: CSAYPSGSPGNEQYF
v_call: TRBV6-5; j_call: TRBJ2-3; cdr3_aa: CASSSSRDGRPGVTQYF
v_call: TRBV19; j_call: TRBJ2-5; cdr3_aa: CASSDDGRKTQYF
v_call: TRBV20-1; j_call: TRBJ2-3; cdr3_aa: CSASGGYAYTTDTQYF
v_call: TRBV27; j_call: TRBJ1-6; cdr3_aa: CASSPSGARNSPLHF
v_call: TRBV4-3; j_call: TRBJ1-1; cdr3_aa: CASSQEMRGAWTEAFF
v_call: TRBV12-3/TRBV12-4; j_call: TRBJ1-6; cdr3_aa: CASSFGSSRNSPLHF
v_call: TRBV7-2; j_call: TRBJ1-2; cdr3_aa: CASSFRDGDGYTF
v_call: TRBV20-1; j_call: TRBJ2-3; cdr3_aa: CSAPPHRGEGDTQYF
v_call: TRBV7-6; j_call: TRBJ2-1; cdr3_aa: CASSQGQGFYNEQFF
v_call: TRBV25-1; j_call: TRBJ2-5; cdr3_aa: CASTSLGTQYF
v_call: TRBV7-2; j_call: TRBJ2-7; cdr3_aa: CASSFKQAYEQYF
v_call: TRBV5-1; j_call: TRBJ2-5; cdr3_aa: CASSLGDSQETQYF